This paragraph reports one TCR beta chain. Its antigen is still unknown. Only Caucasian adults living in Nashville, Tennessee served as donors. CD4+ cells were split into CD45RA+ naive and CD45RA-negative memory subsets. This entry comes from a study of shared clonotypes between healthy human individuals. For the study at large: Samples came from two female and a few male donors aged 18 to 49.

Study observations and caveats: Rarefaction exposed incomplete sorted-subset sequencing despite large depth.

Only in-frame clones appear in the TCRdb table, and some are missing; sequencing was by immunoSEQ multiplex PCR. The data hold fewer than 2.5 million clones, with 80% to 95% observed a single time. This CDR3 comprises 16 residues. CDR1 and CDR2 (germline): MDHEN, SYDVKM. V was shortened by 2 bases and J by 3 bases, with 14 bases between the two germline ends. Sequenced material: naive CD4+ T cells from PBMCs. Subset indicated: CD45RA+ positively selected. J is TRBJ2-1 and V is TRBV28; possibly TRBD1 or TRBD2 for D (5 bases each). This TCR was sampled from a young man in good health. Some clones in this sample may be carry-over from other donors' samples. The CDR3 is CASSLTGANLYNEQFF. DNA of the CDR3: TGTGCCAGCAGTTTAACCGGGGCGAATCTCTACAATGAGCAGTTCTTC.